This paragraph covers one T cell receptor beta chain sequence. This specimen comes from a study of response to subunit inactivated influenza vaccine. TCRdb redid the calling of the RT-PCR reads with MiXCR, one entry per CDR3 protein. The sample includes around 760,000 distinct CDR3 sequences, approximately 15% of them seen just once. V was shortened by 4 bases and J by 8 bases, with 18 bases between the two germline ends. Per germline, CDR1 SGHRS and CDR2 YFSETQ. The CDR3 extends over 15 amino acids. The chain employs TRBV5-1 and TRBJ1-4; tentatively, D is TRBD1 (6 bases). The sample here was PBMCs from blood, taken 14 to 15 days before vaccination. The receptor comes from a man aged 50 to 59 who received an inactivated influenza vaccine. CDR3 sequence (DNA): TGCGCCAGCAGCCCCGCGGGGGGCCTGAGGGAAAAACTGTTTTTT. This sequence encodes CASSPAGGLREKLFF. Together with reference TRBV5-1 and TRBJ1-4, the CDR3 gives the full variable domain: KAGVTQTPRYLIKTRGQQVTLSCSPISGHRSVSWYQQTPGQGLQFLFEYFSETQRNKGNFPGRFSGRQFSNSRSEMNVSTLELGDSALYLCASSPAGGLREKLFFGSGTQLSVL.